This is a list of T cell receptor beta chains from one sample in a study of cytomegalovirus exposure and HLA in healthy donors. Here immunoSEQ multiplex PCR was the method, and the copy in TCRdb shows in-frame clones only, minus some. In the table there are about 110,000 clones, roughly 15% of which are singletons. Sequenced sample: PBMCs. The receptor set was obtained from a female donor in good health and CMV-seronegative. Both conserved end residues are part of each CDR3.

v_gene: TRBV29-1; j_gene: TRBJ2-1; CDR3aa: CSVEERGLRSEQFF
v_gene: TRBV30; j_gene: TRBJ1-5; CDR3aa: CAWGPGGQPQHF
v_gene: TRBV5-1; j_gene: TRBJ2-1; CDR3aa: CASSLVGQGGYNEQFF
v_gene: TRBV9; j_gene: TRBJ1-2; CDR3aa: CASSGQGVYGYTF
v_gene: TRBV7-9; j_gene: TRBJ2-7; CDR3aa: CASSPDYLRYEQYF
v_gene: TRBV19; j_gene: TRBJ2-1; CDR3aa: CASSIDNYNEQFF
v_gene: TRBV9; j_gene: TRBJ1-4; CDR3aa: CASSLTGGSYEKLFF
v_gene: TRBV29-1; j_gene: TRBJ1-2; CDR3aa: CSVGAGQGDGYTF
v_gene: TRBV11-2; j_gene: TRBJ2-2; CDR3aa: CASSPLSGPTGELFF
v_gene: TRBV30; j_gene: TRBJ1-2; CDR3aa: CAWSSGQGWSLNHGYTF
v_gene: TRBV10-2; j_gene: TRBJ2-1; CDR3aa: CASSYRGGEQFF
v_gene: TRBV7-9; j_gene: TRBJ1-2; CDR3aa: CASSPSPRQANYGYTF
v_gene: TRBV21-1; j_gene: TRBJ1-2; CDR3aa: CASSARDRGNYGYTF
v_gene: TRBV19; j_gene: TRBJ2-7; CDR3aa: CASSMADSYEQYF
v_gene: TRBV9; j_gene: TRBJ2-7; CDR3aa: CASSVAVGGFEQYF
v_gene: TRBV19; j_gene: TRBJ2-7; CDR3aa: CASSAGTGTYEQYF
v_gene: TRBV7-2; j_gene: TRBJ1-5; CDR3aa: CASSQDRGDVPQHF